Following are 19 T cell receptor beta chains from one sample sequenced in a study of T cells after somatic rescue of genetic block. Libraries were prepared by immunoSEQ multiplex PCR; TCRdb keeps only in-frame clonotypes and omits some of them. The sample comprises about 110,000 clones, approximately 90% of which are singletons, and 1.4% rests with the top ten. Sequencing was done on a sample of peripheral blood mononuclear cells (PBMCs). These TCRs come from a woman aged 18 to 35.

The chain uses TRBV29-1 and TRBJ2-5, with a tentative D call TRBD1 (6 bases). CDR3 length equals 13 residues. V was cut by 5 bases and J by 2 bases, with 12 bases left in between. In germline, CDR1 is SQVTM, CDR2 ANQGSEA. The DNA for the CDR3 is TGCAGCGTTACCCGGACAGATCAAGAGACCCAGTACTTC. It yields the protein CSVTRTDQETQYF.

The CDR3 DNA sequence: TGTGCCATCAGTGGAACCGGGACAGGGGACGCTCAGCCCCAGCATTTT. Protein product: CAISGTGTGDAQPQHF. The chain links TRBV10-3 to TRBJ1-5, with 10 bases lining up with TRBD1. V lost 4 bases, J lost 6 bases, and 9 bases stayed unmatched. CDR1 and CDR2 (germline): ENHRY, SYGVKD. The CDR3 is made up of 16 amino acids.

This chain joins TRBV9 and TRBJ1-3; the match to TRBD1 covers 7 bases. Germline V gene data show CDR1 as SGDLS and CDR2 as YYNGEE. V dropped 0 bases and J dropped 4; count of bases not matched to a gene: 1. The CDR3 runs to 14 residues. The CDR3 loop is CASSVEDRGNTIYF. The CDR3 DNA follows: TGTGCCAGCAGCGTAGAGGACAGGGGAAACACCATATATTTT.

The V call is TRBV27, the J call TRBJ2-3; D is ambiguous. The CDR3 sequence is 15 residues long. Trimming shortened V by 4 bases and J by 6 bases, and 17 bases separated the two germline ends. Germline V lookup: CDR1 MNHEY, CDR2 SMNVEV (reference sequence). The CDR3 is CASSSVGWRIDTQYF. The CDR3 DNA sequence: TGTGCCAGCAGTTCCGTAGGGTGGAGAATTGATACGCAGTATTTT.

The CDR3 bases are TGTGCCTGGAGTTCAGACAGGCTATCTGGAAACACCATATATTTT. Protein: CAWSSDRLSGNTIYF. The chain links TRBV30 to TRBJ1-3, with D maybe TRBD1 (6 bases). V lost 2 bases and J lost 1, with 12 bases in between. In germline, CDR1 is GTSNPN, CDR2 SVGIG (reference sequence). The CDR3 runs 15 residues.

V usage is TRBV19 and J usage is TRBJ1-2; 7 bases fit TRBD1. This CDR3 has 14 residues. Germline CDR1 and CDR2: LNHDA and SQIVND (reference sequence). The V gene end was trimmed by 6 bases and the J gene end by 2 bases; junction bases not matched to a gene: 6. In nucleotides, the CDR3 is TGTGCCAGTAGCCGGGACAGAGGAAACTATGGCTACACCTTC. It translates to CASSRDRGNYGYTF.

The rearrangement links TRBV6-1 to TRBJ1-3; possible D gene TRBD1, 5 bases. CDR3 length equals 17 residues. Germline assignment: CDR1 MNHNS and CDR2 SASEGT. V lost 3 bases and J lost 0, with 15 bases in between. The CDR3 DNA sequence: TGTGCCAGCAGTGACCTCCGAGGGGCAGTCTCTGGAAACACCATATATTTT. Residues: CASSDLRGAVSGNTIYF.

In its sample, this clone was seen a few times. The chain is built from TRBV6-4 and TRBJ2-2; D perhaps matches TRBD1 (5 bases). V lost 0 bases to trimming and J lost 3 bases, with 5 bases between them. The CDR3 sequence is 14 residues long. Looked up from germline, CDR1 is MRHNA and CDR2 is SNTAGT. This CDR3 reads CASSDSGDTGELFF. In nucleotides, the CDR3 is TGTGCCAGCAGTGACTCAGGGGACACCGGGGAGCTGTTTTTT.

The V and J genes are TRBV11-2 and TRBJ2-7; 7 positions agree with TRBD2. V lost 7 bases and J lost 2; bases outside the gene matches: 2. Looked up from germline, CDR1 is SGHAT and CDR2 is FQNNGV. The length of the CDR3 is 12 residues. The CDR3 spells CASKRGTYEQYF. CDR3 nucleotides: TGTGCCAGCAAGCGGGGTACCTACGAGCAGTACTTC.

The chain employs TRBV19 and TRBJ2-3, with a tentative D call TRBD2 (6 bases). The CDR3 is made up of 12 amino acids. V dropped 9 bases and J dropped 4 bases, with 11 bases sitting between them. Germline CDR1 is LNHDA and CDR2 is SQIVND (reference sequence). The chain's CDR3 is CASAWGADTQYF. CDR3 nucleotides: TGTGCCAGCGCGTGGGGGGCAGATACGCAGTATTTT.

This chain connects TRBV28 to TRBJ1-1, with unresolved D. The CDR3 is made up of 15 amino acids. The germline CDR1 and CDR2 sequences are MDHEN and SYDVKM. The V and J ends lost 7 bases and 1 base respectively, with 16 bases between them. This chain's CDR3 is CASTLGGHQNTEAFF. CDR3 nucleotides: TGTGCCAGCACTTTGGGTGGGCACCAGAACACTGAAGCTTTCTTT. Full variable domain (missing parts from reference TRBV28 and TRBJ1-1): DVKVTQSSRYLVKRTGEKVFLECVQDMDHENMFWYRQDPGLGLRLIYFSYDVKMKEKGDIPEGYSVSREKKERFSLILESASTNQTSMYLCASTLGGHQNTEAFFGQGTRLTVV.

The CDR3 reads CASSLVGLYTDTQYF. As DNA, the CDR3 is TGTGCCAGCAGCTTAGTGGGACTTTACACAGATACGCAGTATTTT. The chain links TRBV11-1 to TRBJ2-3; a possible D gene is TRBD2 (6 bases). CDR3 length equals 15 residues. V was shortened by 1 base and J by 2 bases, with 10 bases between the two germline ends. Germline assignment: CDR1 SGHAT and CDR2 FQDESV (reference sequence).

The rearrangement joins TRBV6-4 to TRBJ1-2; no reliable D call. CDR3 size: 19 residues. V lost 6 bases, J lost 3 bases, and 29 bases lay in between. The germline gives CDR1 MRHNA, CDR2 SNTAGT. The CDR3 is CASSELGKHLSKRDYGYTF. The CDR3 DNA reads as TGTGCCAGCAGCGAACTCGGGAAACACCTCAGCAAAAGGGACTATGGCTACACCTTC.

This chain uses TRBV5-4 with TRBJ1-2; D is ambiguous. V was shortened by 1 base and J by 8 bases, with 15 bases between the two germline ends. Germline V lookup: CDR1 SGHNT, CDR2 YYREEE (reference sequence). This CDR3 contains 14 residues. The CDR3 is CASSLPLRDEGYTF. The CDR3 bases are TGTGCCAGCAGCTTGCCATTGCGTGATGAGGGCTACACCTTC.

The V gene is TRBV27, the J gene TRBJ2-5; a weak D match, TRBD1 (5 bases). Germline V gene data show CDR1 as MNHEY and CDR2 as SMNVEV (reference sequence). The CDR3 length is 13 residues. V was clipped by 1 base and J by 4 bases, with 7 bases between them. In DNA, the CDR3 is TGTGCCAGCAGTTTATGGGGCAGAGAGACCCAGTACTTC. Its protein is CASSLWGRETQYF.

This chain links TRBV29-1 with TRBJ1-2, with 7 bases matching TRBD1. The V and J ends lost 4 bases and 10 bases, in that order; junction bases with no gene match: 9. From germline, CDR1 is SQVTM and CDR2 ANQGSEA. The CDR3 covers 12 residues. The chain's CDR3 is CSVVGDSAIYTF. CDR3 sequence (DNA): TGCAGCGTTGTTGGGGACAGTGCTATCTACACCTTC.

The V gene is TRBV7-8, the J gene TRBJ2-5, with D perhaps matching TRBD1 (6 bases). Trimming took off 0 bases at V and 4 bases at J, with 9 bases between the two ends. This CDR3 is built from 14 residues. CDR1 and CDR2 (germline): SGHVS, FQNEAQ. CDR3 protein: CASSLAWGLETQYF. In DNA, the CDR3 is TGTGCCAGCAGCTTAGCGTGGGGGCTAGAGACCCAGTACTTC. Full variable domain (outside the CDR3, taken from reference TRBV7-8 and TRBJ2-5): GAGVSQSPRYKVAKRGQDVALRCDPISGHVSLFWYQQALGQGPEFLTYFQNEAQLDKSGLPSDRFFAERPEGSVSTLKIQRTQQEDSAVYLCASSLAWGLETQYFGPGTRLLVL.

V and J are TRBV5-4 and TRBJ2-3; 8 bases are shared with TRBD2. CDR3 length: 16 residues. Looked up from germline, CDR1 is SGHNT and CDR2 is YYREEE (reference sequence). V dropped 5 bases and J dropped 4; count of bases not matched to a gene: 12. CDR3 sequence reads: CASSAYGGGVPDTQYF. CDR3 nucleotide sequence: TGTGCCAGCAGTGCCTACGGGGGGGGCGTCCCAGATACGCAGTATTTT.

The CDR3 here is CASSSPDRLAKNIQYF. In nucleotides, the CDR3 is TGTGCCAGCAGTTCCCCAGACAGATTAGCCAAAAACATTCAGTACTTC. The chain recombines TRBV27 with TRBJ2-4; tentative D call: TRBD1 (5 bases). V was clipped by 4 bases and J by 0 bases, with 13 bases between them. The CDR3 runs 16 residues. CDR1 is MNHEY, CDR2 SMNVEV, per germline (reference sequence).